Sequencing of this TCR beta chain was carried out in a study of OX40 agonist ivuxolimab in advanced cancers. Whole-study context: Past anti-PD-1, anti-PD-L1 or anti-CTLA-4 therapy was accepted, and 30% to 50% had received some.

The protocol was immunoSEQ multiplex PCR, while the TCRdb copy is restricted to in-frame clones and leaves out a portion. This table holds some 86,000 clones, around 85% found once. Concerning this clone: No antigen is known for it.

The V gene's germline CDR1 is LNHNV and CDR2 YYDKDF (reference sequence). Trimming removed 4 bases from V and 3 bases from J, with 15 bases in between. This CDR3 has 15 residues. Findings and limits, study-wide: The study found that CD8+ T cells averaged more expanded clones than CD4+. Still undetermined is the antigen specificity of the expanded peripheral T cells.

The receptor was isolated from an adult with an advanced solid tumor such as melanoma, head and neck, liver or kidney cancer. Sequencing used CD4+ or CD8+ T cells sorted from blood, obtained in a trial of the OX40 agonist ivuxolimab. V gene TRBV15 combines with J gene TRBJ1-1; D is uncertain. The CDR3 bases are TGTGCCACCAGCACCCCTAGATTTGGATACACTGAAGCTTTCTTT. Protein product: CATSTPRFGYTEAFF.